A selection of T cell receptor beta chains follows, all from one sample in a study of PD-1 blockade in classical Hodgkin lymphoma. Profiling relied on immunoSEQ multiplex PCR, and the TCRdb table lists in-frame clones only, not all of them. The sample lists some 31,000 clones; approximately 70% were seen once. The source material was peripheral blood mononuclear cells (PBMCs), sampled before the second cycle of nivolumab. The receptor source for this set is a human donor with classical Hodgkin lymphoma. Both conserved end residues are part of each CDR3. The D gene is left open where the match is weak. Part of the rows lack a size; the others show once, few, many or a class for expanded clones.

d_call	clone_size	v_call	j_call	cdr3_nt	cdr3_aa
-	-	TRBV6-6	TRBJ2-3	TGTGCCAGCAGTTCGCGGGGCCGCACAGATACGCAGTATTTT	CASSSRGRTDTQYF
TRBD2	-	TRBV6-1	TRBJ2-3	TGTGCCAGCAGTGAAGGGACTAGCGGGGACACAGATACGCAGTATTTT	CASSEGTSGDTDTQYF
TRBD2	-	TRBV4-2	TRBJ2-5	TGTGCCAGCAGCCACTCCGGGACTAGCGGGGGGGCGGGGCAAGAGACCCAGTACTTC	CASSHSGTSGGAGQETQYF
-	-	TRBV11-3	TRBJ1-1	TGTGCCAGCAGCTTAGATGGGGAGTACACTGAAGCTTTCTTT	CASSLDGEYTEAFF
TRBD2	-	TRBV9	TRBJ2-2	TGTGCCAGCAGCGGTGCTAGCGGGAGAATGAACACCGGGGAGCTGTTTTTT	CASSGASGRMNTGELFF
-	-	TRBV9	TRBJ1-2	TGTGCCAGCAGCCCTGGCTACACCTTC	CASSPGYTF
TRBD1	-	TRBV9	TRBJ2-5	TGTGCCAGCAGCGTCGGGACAGGGATAGGAGAGACCCAGTACTTC	CASSVGTGIGETQYF
-	-	TRBV5-1	TRBJ1-2	TGCGCCAGCAGCTTTTTACCAGACTATGGCTACACCTTC	CASSFLPDYGYTF
TRBD1	once	TRBV9	TRBJ1-6	TGTGCCAGCAGCGCACAACAGGGGAATTCACCCCTCCACTTT	CASSAQQGNSPLHF
-	-	TRBV5-1	TRBJ1-1	TGCGCCAGCAGCTTGGGCGGCCTGAGGAACACTGAAGCTTTCTTT	CASSLGGLRNTEAFF
TRBD1	-	TRBV6-1	TRBJ1-5	TGTGCCAGCAGATTCAGGGGGGGCAATCAGCCCCAGCATTTT	CASRFRGGNQPQHF
-	-	TRBV7-2	TRBJ1-1	TGTGCCACCCGTTCGGGGGTCCTAAACACTGAAGCTTTCTTT	CATRSGVLNTEAFF
-	-	TRBV14	TRBJ1-1	TGTGCCAGCAGCCAAGATCTCGGGGGAGGAAGCACTGAAGCTTTCTTT	CASSQDLGGGSTEAFF
-	-	TRBV4-2	TRBJ2-1	TGTGCCAGCAGCCCCAGACTCCGGGACTTAGACAATGAGCAGTTCTTC	CASSPRLRDLDNEQFF
TRBD1	-	TRBV11-2	TRBJ2-5	TGTGCCAGCAGCATGAGACAGGGGGCGAAGACCCAGTACTTC	CASSMRQGAKTQYF
-	medium-sized	TRBV15	TRBJ1-3	TGTGCCACCAGCATCTCGGGGGGCGCGAATCCTGGAAACACCATATATTTT	CATSISGGANPGNTIYF
-	-	TRBV2	TRBJ2-7	TGTGCCAGCAGTCCTTGGGACATCGGAGAACAGTACTTC	CASSPWDIGEQYF
-	few	TRBV2	TRBJ2-5	TGTGCCAGCAGTGAATACGGTCGCTTCGGGGAGACCCAGTACTTC	CASSEYGRFGETQYF
TRBD2	few	TRBV6-4	TRBJ2-1	TGTGCCAGCAGTATACTAGCGGGGGGGTACAATGAGCAGTTCTTC	CASSILAGGYNEQFF
-	-	TRBV28	TRBJ2-7	TGTGCCAGCAGTTTCGGGGACGAGCAGTACTTC	CASSFGDEQYF
-	-	TRBV18	TRBJ1-3	TGTGCCAGCTCACCACTCAAGGGAGACACCATATATTTT	CASSPLKGDTIYF
-	-	TRBV28	TRBJ2-5	TGTGCCAGCACCTCCGCGACAGCCCTTTGGGAGACCCAGTACTTC	CASTSATALWETQYF
-	-	TRBV6-1	TRBJ2-3	TGTGCCAGCGATCCTCCCAACACAGATACGCAGTATTTT	CASDPPNTDTQYF
-	-	TRBV7-2	TRBJ2-3	TGTGCCAGCAGCTCTCATACGACAGATACGCAGTATTTT	CASSSHTTDTQYF
-	-	TRBV5-1	TRBJ1-1	TGCGCCAGCAGCTCTGGGCGGGTCCCCGAAGCTTTCTTT	CASSSGRVPEAFF
TRBD1	-	TRBV28	TRBJ1-1	TGTGCCAGCAGTTTAACAGGGGCGCGGAACACTGAAGCTTTCTTT	CASSLTGARNTEAFF
-	-	TRBV19	TRBJ1-2	TGTGCCTCTTGGGGGACGGTGCAGAGCTACACCTTC	CASWGTVQSYTF
-	few	TRBV7-6	TRBJ1-6	TGTGCCAGCAGCTTAAGTACAGGGACTTCACCCCTCCACTTT	CASSLSTGTSPLHF
-	medium-sized	TRBV27	TRBJ1-1	TGTGCCAGCAGTTTATTTGGGGGGTGGAACACTGAAGCTTTCTTT	CASSLFGGWNTEAFF
-	-	TRBV19	TRBJ1-1	TGTGCCAGTAGTGTTCAACAGGGAAATGAAGCTTTCTTT	CASSVQQGNEAFF
TRBD1	few	TRBV6-5	TRBJ2-5	TGTGCCAGCAGTGCCCAGGGGGCCGGGGAGACCCAGTACTTC	CASSAQGAGETQYF
TRBD2	-	TRBV5-1	TRBJ2-1	TGCGCCAGCAGCTTGGAGAGCGGGGGGGCAAGGGAGCAGTTCTTC	CASSLESGGAREQFF
TRBD2	-	TRBV7-6	TRBJ2-3	TGTGCCAGCAGCTTACCAGCGGGGGGCCCTTCGATCACAGATACGCAGTATTTT	CASSLPAGGPSITDTQYF
TRBD1	-	TRBV2	TRBJ2-6	TGTGCCAGAGGGGGCCCCTACACTAGCTCTGGGGCCAACGTCCTGACTTTC	CARGGPYTSSGANVLTF
TRBD1	-	TRBV19	TRBJ2-1	TGTGCCAGTAGTATTTGGGGACAGGCCTACAATGAGCAGTTCTTC	CASSIWGQAYNEQFF
-	-	TRBV27	TRBJ2-5	TGTGCCAGCAGTAGAAGGGGGGGCGGGGAGACCCAGTACTTC	CASSRRGGGETQYF
-	few	TRBV5-1	TRBJ1-4	TGCGCCAGCAGCCCCAGCACAGGGCGGCACGAGAAACTGTTTTTT	CASSPSTGRHEKLFF
-	-	TRBV6-1	TRBJ1-1	TGTGCCAGCAGTGAATTCGGCTCCTCGGGAGCTTTCTTT	CASSEFGSSGAFF
-	-	TRBV28	TRBJ1-2	TGTGCCAGCAGTTTCCGGGCCCGGGGTCCGGGAGGCTACACCTTC	CASSFRARGPGGYTF
-	-	TRBV29-1	TRBJ2-1	TGCAGCGTTGTAAGAAACTCCTACAATGAGCAGTTCTTC	CSVVRNSYNEQFF
-	few	TRBV6-1	TRBJ1-1	TGTGCCAGCTGGGGCACTGAAGCTTTCTTT	CASWGTEAFF
-	-	TRBV9	TRBJ2-3	TGTGCCAGCAGCTTAGGGGGGGCCACAGATACGCAGTATTTT	CASSLGGATDTQYF
-	-	TRBV10-2	TRBJ2-1	TGCGCCAGCTTACCCCGGGGGAGCTCCTACAATGAGCAGTTCTTC	CASLPRGSSYNEQFF
-	-	TRBV5-1	TRBJ2-5	TGCGCCAGCAGCTTGGCGCTAGCGAGGGAGACCCAGTACTTC	CASSLALARETQYF
-	-	TRBV28	TRBJ1-2	TGTGCCAGCAACCTGGACCTAAACTATGGCTACACCTTC	CASNLDLNYGYTF
-	-	TRBV5-5	TRBJ2-1	TGTGCCAGCAGCTTGGCCCAGGGTTCGTACAATGAGCAGTTCTTC	CASSLAQGSYNEQFF
-	-	TRBV5-4	TRBJ2-1	TGTGCCAGCAGCTTGATGCTAGCCCCCTATGAGCAGTTCTTC	CASSLMLAPYEQFF
TRBD1	-	TRBV5-5	TRBJ1-5	TGTGCCAGCAGCGCGGCCCAGGGGGATCAGCCCCAGCATTTT	CASSAAQGDQPQHF
-	-	TRBV13	TRBJ1-6	TGTGCCAGCAGCTTAGGCAACTACAATTCACCCCTCCACTTT	CASSLGNYNSPLHF
-	-	TRBV5-6	TRBJ2-4	TGTGCCAGCAGCTTCGGGGAAGCCAAAAACATTCAGTACTTC	CASSFGEAKNIQYF
TRBD1	-	TRBV11-3	TRBJ1-1	TGTGCCAGCAGACCCAACACAGGGGGCCTGAACACTGAAGCTTTCTTT	CASRPNTGGLNTEAFF
-	-	TRBV4-1	TRBJ1-4	TGCGCCAGCAGCCAAGATCCCCCAGGGAATGGCGAAAAACTGTTTTTT	CASSQDPPGNGEKLFF
-	few	TRBV18	TRBJ1-1	TGTGCCAGCTCTCTGTGGGGGGCGCGTACTGAAGCTTTCTTT	CASSLWGARTEAFF
TRBD1	-	TRBV7-2	TRBJ2-5	TGTGCCAGCAGCCGCCGACAGGGGCGTCAGGAGACCCAGTACTTC	CASSRRQGRQETQYF
-	few	TRBV5-6	TRBJ1-1	TGTGCCAGCACCTTGGGAGATGAAGCTTTCTTT	CASTLGDEAFF
-	few	TRBV2	TRBJ1-1	TGTGCCAGCAGTGGGGATCAGGGGCTGACTGAAGCTTTCTTT	CASSGDQGLTEAFF
-	-	TRBV7-8	TRBJ2-2	TGTGCCAGCAGCTTAGCGGGGACTCTTGGGGGGGAGCTGTTTTTT	CASSLAGTLGGELFF
-	-	TRBV19	TRBJ1-2	TGTGCCACCAAGCAGGGGCCTAACTATGGCTACACCTTC	CATKQGPNYGYTF
TRBD1	-	TRBV11-2	TRBJ2-1	TGTGCCAGCAGCTTAGATTTGGGACAGTGGAGTGAGCAGTTCTTC	CASSLDLGQWSEQFF